The next 6 T cell receptor beta chains were all read from a single sample in a study of shared clonotypes between healthy human individuals. Assay used: immunoSEQ multiplex PCR; TCRdb lists only in-frame clones, some missing. The sample contains about 1.5 million clones, 95% to 99% of which appear only once. Sequencing used naive CD4+ T cells sorted from blood. Described subset: CD45RA+ positively selected. Source of these receptors: a man aged 25 to 40 in good health.

The rearrangement joins TRBV5-1 to TRBJ2-7; 9 bases align to TRBD1. Trimming cost V 3 bases and J 4 bases; bases outside gene matches: 11. From germline, CDR1 is SGHRS and CDR2 YFSETQ. The CDR3 consists of 16 residues. The CDR3 region is CASSSSPGQGTYEQYF. In nucleotides, the CDR3 is TGCGCCAGCAGCTCTTCACCGGGACAGGGTACGTACGAGCAGTACTTC.

This chain connects TRBV6-6 to TRBJ2-1; 7 nucleotides align to TRBD1. Unmatched junction bases numbered 6, after V lost 0 bases and J lost 7 bases. The CDR3 has 15 residues. CDR1 and CDR2 (germline): MNHNY, SVGAGI (reference sequence). In DNA, the CDR3 is TGTGCCAGCAGTTACTCGAGACAGGGTAGTAATGAGCAGTTCTTC. Protein sequence: CASSYSRQGSNEQFF.

The chain is built from TRBV20-1 and TRBJ1-3; tentative D call: TRBD1 (6 bases). Trimming took 6 bases from V and 7 from J, leaving 10 bases between them. The length of the CDR3 is 11 residues. CDR1 DFQATT and CDR2 SNEGSKA come from the germline V gene (reference sequence). The CDR3, as DNA: TGCAGTGCACAGGGAGGGAACACCATATATTTT. Protein: CSAQGGNTIYF.

The genes are TRBV6-1 and TRBJ2-7; the D is unclear. The CDR3 consists of 15 residues. Germline-derived CDR1 and CDR2 are MNHNS and SASEGT. Between the trimmed V and J ends, which lost 0 bases and 3 bases, there was a span of 12 bases. The CDR3 DNA sequence: TGTGCCAGCAGTGAAGCGGTCGCAGGCCGCTACGAGCAGTACTTC. Translating it yields CASSEAVAGRYEQYF.

The chain carries TRBV28 and TRBJ2-7, with TRBD2 matching over 8 bases. This CDR3 contains 16 residues. CDR1 is MDHEN and CDR2 is SYDVKM in the germline V gene. The trim removed 4 bases at V and 5 bases at J, leaving 13 bases unmatched. CDR3 DNA: TGTGCCAGCAGTTCTCCGGGGGGGACCTCGACGGACGAGCAGTACTTC. It translates to CASSSPGGTSTDEQYF.

V is TRBV7-6 and J is TRBJ1-3, with 7 bases that match TRBD1. CDR3 length: 16 residues. Germline V gene data show CDR1 as SGHVS and CDR2 as FNYEAQ. Germline trimming cut 1 base from V and 2 bases from J; bases unmatched to any gene: 5. The CDR3 protein is CASSLGQGTTGNTIYF. CDR3 coding DNA: TGTGCCAGCAGCTTAGGACAGGGAACCACTGGAAACACCATATATTTT.